The 19 T cell receptor beta chains below were found in one sample sequenced in a study of T cells in tuberculosis. Method: immunoSEQ multiplex PCR; TCRdb's copy keeps in-frame clones and lacks some. In the table there are under 25,000 clones, 97% of which are singletons. The sequencing input was PBMCs. The origin of the receptors is a donor under 30 with latent tuberculosis or without tuberculosis infection.

This clone came up once. The V and J genes are TRBV18 and TRBJ1-1, with D unclear. Germline CDR1 is KGHSH and CDR2 is LQKENI. The V end was cut by 1 base, the J end by 1 base, with 10 bases between. The CDR3 length is 15 residues. DNA for the CDR3: TGTGCCAGCTCACCACTGGCGGCCAGGAACACTGAAGCTTTCTTT. It codes for CASSPLAARNTEAFF.

The V call is TRBV27, the J call TRBJ2-7; no clear D. The V and J ends lost 2 bases and 3 bases respectively, with 8 bases between them. CDR1 is MNHEY, CDR2 SMNVEV, per germline (reference sequence). CDR3 length: 13 amino acids. The CDR3 nucleotides read TGTGCCAGCAGTTTAGTTAGAGACTACGAGCAGTACTTC. It yields the protein CASSLVRDYEQYF.

The chain is built from TRBV6-6 and TRBJ1-2, with TRBD1 matching 9 bases. The CDR3 runs 16 residues. From germline, CDR1 is MNHNY and CDR2 SVGAGI (reference sequence). V lost 1 base to trimming and J lost 5 bases; unmatched junction nucleotides: 8. The CDR3 region is CASSYLGTGTLYGYTF. CDR3 coding DNA: TGTGCCAGCAGTTACTTAGGGACAGGGACTTTATATGGCTACACCTTC.

The chain recombines TRBV7-9 with TRBJ2-7; 7 bases line up with TRBD2. This CDR3 has 15 residues. In germline, CDR1 is SEHNR, CDR2 FQNEAQ (reference sequence). V shed 1 base and J 0 bases; nucleotides not matched to a gene: 3. CDR3 DNA: TGTGCCAGCAGCTTAGGGGAGGGCAGCTCCTACGAGCAGTACTTC. This sequence encodes CASSLGEGSSYEQYF. The full variable domain, its missing parts supplied by reference TRBV7-9 and TRBJ2-7, is DTGVSQNPRHKITKRGQNVTFRCDPISEHNRLYWYRQTLGQGPEFLTYFQNEAQLEKSRLLSDRFSAERPKGSFSTLEIQRTEQGDSAMYLCASSLGEGSSYEQYFGPGTRLTVT.

J is TRBJ1-3 and V is TRBV10-2; 10 nucleotides align to TRBD1. This CDR3 is built from 17 residues. Germline V CDR1 and CDR2: WSHSY, SAAADI. The junction had 9 bases not matched to a gene; V was cut back by 6 bases and J by 1 base. The CDR3: CASRPGTGDRSGNTIYF. The CDR3 nucleotides read TGCGCCAGCAGGCCTGGGACAGGGGACCGATCTGGAAACACCATATATTTT.

This rearrangement joins TRBV12-5 to TRBJ2-1; 8 bases agree with TRBD1. With 7 bases clipped from V and 2 bases from J, the junction kept 10 bases outside the gene matches. Per germline, CDR1 LGHNT and CDR2 FRNRAP. This CDR3 has 16 residues. CDR3 residues: CASAARTGIPYNEQFF. CDR3 DNA: TGTGCTAGTGCCGCCCGGACAGGGATACCCTACAATGAGCAGTTCTTC.

The chain joins TRBV11-2 to TRBJ2-7; D remains ambiguous. CDR3 length equals 14 residues. Per germline, CDR1 SGHAT and CDR2 FQNNGV. The V end was cut by 5 bases, the J end by 0 bases, with 11 bases between. The CDR3: CASSPATISYEQYF. For the CDR3, the DNA is TGTGCCAGCAGCCCAGCGACCATCTCCTACGAGCAGTACTTC.

V is TRBV5-1 and J is TRBJ2-7; 9 nucleotides line up with TRBD1. The CDR3 totals 16 residues. Germline V CDR1 and CDR2: SGHRS, YFSETQ. The junction had 10 bases not matched to a gene; V was cut back by 5 bases and J by 1 base. CDR3 amino acids: CASSLGQGPISYEQYF. DNA of the CDR3: TGCGCCAGCAGTTTAGGACAGGGGCCAATTTCCTACGAGCAGTACTTC.

The chain is built from TRBV9 and TRBJ2-5, with 8 bases fitting TRBD1. The CDR3 is 14 residues long. V shed 0 bases and J 5 bases; nucleotides not matched to a gene: 3. CDR1 is SGDLS and CDR2 is YYNGEE in the germline V gene. The CDR3 region has the DNA TGTGCCAGCAGCGTAGGACAGGGGCGGGAGACCCAGTACTTC. Translated, it gives CASSVGQGRETQYF.

The genes are TRBV19 and TRBJ2-4; D is perhaps TRBD2 (5 bases). Germline V gene lookup returns CDR1 LNHDA and CDR2 SQIVND (reference sequence). This CDR3 has 15 amino acids. Trimming took 2 bases from V and 1 from J, leaving 9 bases between them. The CDR3 spells CASSIWPGAKNIQYF. The DNA of the CDR3 is TGTGCCAGTAGTATATGGCCGGGGGCCAAAAACATTCAGTACTTC.

The chain couples TRBV25-1 to TRBJ2-6; D possibly corresponds to TRBD2 (7 bases). Trimming removed 3 bases at V and 2 bases at J, with 11 bases between. Germline V CDR1 and CDR2: MGHDK, SYGVNS. The CDR3 runs 16 residues. As DNA, the CDR3 is TGTGCCAGCAGTGATGGGGGGGGCGCTGGGGCCAACGTCCTGACTTTC. As protein: CASSDGGGAGANVLTF.

The chain joins TRBV2 to TRBJ1-2; D not resolved. The CDR3 has 14 amino acids. Germline CDR1 is SNHLY and CDR2 is FYNNEI. Trimming cost V 0 bases and J 4 bases, with 9 bases left between them. As DNA, the CDR3 is TGTGCCAGCAGTGAAGCTTGGACTCTCTATGGCTACACCTTC. Residues: CASSEAWTLYGYTF.

The rearrangement joins TRBV5-1 to TRBJ1-1; the match to TRBD1 covers 9 bases. The junction had 4 bases not matched to a gene; V was cut back by 4 bases and J by 6 bases. The germline V gene encodes CDR1 SGHRS and CDR2 YFSETQ. This CDR3 spans 13 amino acids. The CDR3 loop reads CASSPQGAAEAFF. DNA for the CDR3: TGCGCCAGCAGCCCACAGGGGGCTGCTGAAGCTTTCTTT.

V usage is TRBV29-1 and J usage is TRBJ1-2; 10 bases are shared with TRBD1. The CDR3 is made up of 13 amino acids. Germline trimming cut 8 bases from V and 5 bases from J; bases unmatched to any gene: 8. CDR1 is SQVTM and CDR2 is ANQGSEA in the germline V gene. The CDR3 region has the DNA TGCAGCACACGACAGGGGGCGAATTATGGCTACACCTTC. Translating it yields CSTRQGANYGYTF.

This clone was counted only a few times. The CDR3 DNA is TGTGCCAGTCTAGGGGGGGACACCCATGGCTACACCTTC. Residues: CASLGGDTHGYTF. The rearrangement joins TRBV25-1 to TRBJ1-2; D may be TRBD1 (6 bases). Germline V gene sequence: CDR1 MGHDK, CDR2 SYGVNS. The CDR3 is made up of 13 amino acids. Trimming left V 9 bases short and J 6 bases short, with 17 bases between.

This chain links TRBV6-1 with TRBJ2-3, with 7 bases matching TRBD2. The length of the CDR3 is 14 residues. Germline CDR1 is MNHNS and CDR2 is SASEGT. V lost 8 bases and J lost 4; bases outside the gene matches: 9. The CDR3 sequence: CASLFAGEADTQYF. Written as DNA, the CDR3 is TGTGCCAGCCTGTTCGCGGGAGAAGCAGATACGCAGTATTTT.

This chain joins TRBV25-1 and TRBJ1-1; 7 nucleotides align to TRBD1. This CDR3 is 14 amino acids long. Unmatched junction bases numbered 4, after V lost 6 bases and J lost 0 bases. CDR1 is MGHDK and CDR2 is SYGVNS in the germline V gene. DNA for the CDR3: TGTGCCAGCAGCCTGGGACAGCTGAACACTGAAGCTTTCTTT. Encoded protein: CASSLGQLNTEAFF. Using reference TRBV25-1 and TRBJ1-1 for the parts outside the CDR3, the full variable domain is EADIYQTPRYLVIGTGKKITLECSQTMGHDKMYWYQQDPGMELHLIHYSYGVNSTEKGDLSSESTVSRIRTEHFPLTLESARPSHTSQYLCASSLGQLNTEAFFGQGTRLTVV.

This chain joins TRBV7-6 and TRBJ1-5, with 7 bases identical to TRBD1. Germline trimming cut 6 bases from V and 7 bases from J; bases unmatched to any gene: 6. Per germline, CDR1 SGHVS and CDR2 FNYEAQ. This CDR3 has 13 residues. DNA of the CDR3: TGTGCCAGCAGTCGGGACAGCGCCCAGCCCCAGCATTTT. It yields the protein CASSRDSAQPQHF.

The rearrangement links TRBV5-1 to TRBJ2-3, with 9 bases matching TRBD2. Germline CDR1 and CDR2: SGHRS and YFSETQ. With V trimmed by 4 bases and J by 4 bases, 10 bases remained unmatched. The CDR3 totals 16 residues. The CDR3 sequence: CASSALAGPGADTQYF. The CDR3 DNA reads TGCGCCAGCAGCGCCCTAGCGGGGCCGGGGGCAGATACGCAGTATTTT.